Presented here are 12 T cell receptor beta chains from one specimen sequenced in a study of T cells in Graves' hyperthyroidism and ophthalmopathy. Researchers took RNA transcripts and amplified the TCR beta CDR3 regions from them. HTBI primers were used for first-round RT-PCR of the TCR CDR3. Via MiXCR, TCRdb re-called the multiplex PCR reads, giving one row per CDR3 protein. The table lists 400,000 to 600,000 distinct CDR3 sequences, about 16% of them singletons. The sequenced material came from blood. Receptor source: a woman younger than 45 with Graves' ophthalmopathy.

This clonotype was counted ten times or more. The chain links TRBV6-1 to TRBJ2-5; the D gene is possibly TRBD1 (5 bases). This CDR3 is 11 amino acids long. V lost 5 bases to trimming and J lost 8 bases, with 9 bases between them. CDR1 and CDR2 from the germline V gene are MNHNS and SASEGT. CDR3 bases: TGTGCCAGCAGTACCGACAGAACCCAGTACTTC. Residues: CASSTDRTQYF.

The chain joins TRBV6-2 or TRBV6-3 to TRBJ1-1, with 7 bases fitting TRBD1. The CDR3 covers 14 residues. Germline assignment: CDR1 MNHEY and CDR2 SVGEGT. With 9 bases clipped from V and 0 bases from J, the junction kept 7 bases outside the gene matches. CDR3 nucleotide sequence: TGTGCCAGTCGGCAGGGGGGGATGAACACTGAAGCTTTCTTT. Encoded protein: CASRQGGMNTEAFF.

V and J are TRBV4-1 and TRBJ1-1, with a possible D match to TRBD1 (6 bases). CDR1 is MGHRA and CDR2 is YSYEKL in the germline V gene. The CDR3 consists of 18 residues. Trimming took 4 bases from V and 0 from J, leaving 21 bases between them. The CDR3 reads CASSLPTARRGLNTEAFF. DNA for the CDR3: TGCGCCAGCAGCCTTCCGACTGCAAGAAGGGGGTTGAACACTGAAGCTTTCTTT.

This clonotype was seen only a few times. The chain recombines TRBV4-1 with TRBJ2-7, with D perhaps TRBD1 or TRBD2 (5 bases each). The V gene's germline CDR1 is MGHRA and CDR2 YSYEKL. This CDR3 region has 16 residues. The germline V and J ends were trimmed by 3 bases and 0 bases, with 15 bases remaining between them. The CDR3 protein is CASSHFSGTASYEQYF. As DNA, the CDR3 is TGCGCCAGCAGCCACTTCTCCGGGACGGCCTCCTACGAGCAGTACTTC.

This clonotype was seen repeatedly, ten times or more. For the CDR3, the DNA is TGTGCCAGCAGCGCCCTCGGGGGAGGGGAATTTGATGAGCAGTTCTTC. Its protein product is CASSALGGGEFDEQFF. The chain is built from TRBV5-5 and TRBJ2-1, with TRBD2 matching over 7 bases. This CDR3 has 16 residues. The ends lost 4 bases at V and 8 bases at J; junction bases unmatched: 15. Per germline, CDR1 SGHKS and CDR2 YYEKEE (reference sequence).

Only a few counts were recorded for this clonotype. The J gene is TRBJ2-1, the V gene TRBV24-1; TRBD2 matches 7 bases. There are 16 residues in the CDR3. The trim removed 4 bases at V and 3 bases at J, leaving 8 bases unmatched. Germline V CDR1 and CDR2: KGHDR, SFDVKD. The CDR3 DNA follows: TGTGCCACCAGTGAGGGGTGGCTAGCGGTCTACAATGAGCAGTTCTTC. It specifies CATSEGWLAVYNEQFF.

This clonotype was recorded at least ten times. The chain couples TRBV18 to TRBJ2-4, with 11 bases identical to TRBD2. With V trimmed by 6 bases and J by 12 bases, 13 bases remained unmatched. Germline V gene sequence: CDR1 KGHSH, CDR2 LQKENI. CDR3 size: 15 residues. The CDR3 DNA reads as TGTGCCAGCTCCAAGGGACTAGCGGACCTAGATGCTCAGTACTTC. It is translated as CASSKGLADLDAQYF.

The chain's CDR3 is CASSEEVPETQYF. DNA for the CDR3: TGCGCCAGCAGTGAGGAAGTCCCAGAGACCCAGTACTTC. The genes are TRBV10-2 and TRBJ2-5; no clear D gene. V shed 2 bases and J shed 4 bases, with 8 bases lying between them. The CDR3 has 13 residues. Per germline, CDR1 WSHSY and CDR2 SAAADI.

This clonotype has a count of ten or more. The CDR3 coding sequence is TGTGCCAGCAGCTTTGTCGGGACACACACCGGGGAGCTGTTTTTT. Protein product: CASSFVGTHTGELFF. The chain carries TRBV11-2 and TRBJ2-2, with D possibly matching TRBD1 (6 bases). Per germline, CDR1 SGHAT and CDR2 FQNNGV. This CDR3 region has 15 residues. Trimming removed 3 bases from V and 3 bases from J, with 11 bases in between. The whole variable domain, filled in from reference TRBV11-2 and TRBJ2-2, reads EAGVAQSPRYKIIEKRQSVAFWCNPISGHATLYWYQQILGQGPKLLIQFQNNGVVDDSQLPKDRFSAERLKGVDSTLKIQPAKLEDSAVYLCASSFVGTHTGELFFGEGSRLTVL.

This sequence joins TRBV27 and TRBJ2-3, with a possible D match to TRBD1 (5 bases). Between the trimmed V and J ends, which lost 5 bases and 6 bases, there was a span of 18 bases. Germline values: CDR1 MNHEY, CDR2 SMNVEV (reference sequence). This CDR3 is built from 15 residues. Here the CDR3 DNA reads TGTGCCAGCAGTCCCCCTGGGGCCTCCCCGGATACGCAGTATTTT. This sequence encodes CASSPPGASPDTQYF.

This clonotype has ten or more counts. This chain links TRBV28 with TRBJ1-1; D unresolved. Looked up from germline, CDR1 is MDHEN and CDR2 is SYDVKM. The V end was cut by 5 bases, the J end by 0 bases, with 13 bases between. The CDR3 contains 15 residues. The CDR3, as DNA: TGTGCCAGCAGTCCCACCAAGGTACTGAACACTGAAGCTTTCTTT. Encoded protein: CASSPTKVLNTEAFF.

In this sample, this clonotype turned up many times. This chain connects TRBV11-1 to TRBJ2-3, with D possibly TRBD2 on 6 matching bases. CDR1 is SGHAT and CDR2 is FQDESV in the germline V gene (reference sequence). The CDR3 runs 13 residues. With 8 bases removed from V and 8 bases from J, the gap between germline ends came to 17 bases. DNA for the CDR3: TGTGCCAGCCTAGGTGTGGGGGGAGCTACGCAGTATTTT. As protein: CASLGVGGATQYF.